Listed below are T cell receptor beta chains from one sample, sequenced in a study of graft-versus-host responses after intestinal transplantation. Antigens of these TCRs are unknown. Repertoires were generated with immunoSEQ multiplex PCR, while TCRdb's copy carries only in-frame clones and drops some. This table has fewer than 110,000 clones, approximately 94% appearing once. The material was unstimulated CD8+ T cells sorted from spleen or lymph node cells, obtained before intestinal transplant. All receptors derive from a human donor who received an intestinal transplant. Each CDR3 is given with its conserved first and last residue. The D gene is left open where the match is weak. Not all rows give a size; the values are once, few, many and, for expanded clones, a class.

- | TRBJ2-5 | - | TRBV15 | TGTGCCACCTCCCAGTCGGCGGGGACCCAAGAGACCCAGTACTTC | CATSQSAGTQETQYF
TRBD2 | TRBJ2-1 | - | TRBV4-1 | TGCGCCAGCAGTCCCACTAGCGAGGTGGGCAATGAGCAGTTCTTC | CASSPTSEVGNEQFF
- | TRBJ2-7 | - | TRBV28 | TGTGCCAGCAGTCTGGGGGACCAGCCCTACGAGCAGTACTTC | CASSLGDQPYEQYF
- | TRBJ2-6 | - | TRBV7-6 | TGTGCCAGCAGCACAGGGACCCCCTTGGTCGGGGCCAACGTCCTGACTTTC | CASSTGTPLVGANVLTF
- | TRBJ2-7 | - | TRBV18 | TGTGCCAGCTCACCCCCAGGAGCTCTTGGCGAGCAGTACTTC | CASSPPGALGEQYF
TRBD1 | TRBJ2-1 | - | TRBV7-9 | TGTGCCAGCAGCTCCCGGGACAGGGGGCTTCGGAATGAGCAGTTCTTC | CASSSRDRGLRNEQFF
- | TRBJ1-2 | - | TRBV11-2 | TGTGCCAGCAGTGCGACGGGGGCCGATGGCTACACCTTC | CASSATGADGYTF
- | TRBJ1-2 | - | TRBV5-1 | TGCGCCAGCAGCTTTGAGGGACCTAACTATGGCTACACCTTC | CASSFEGPNYGYTF
TRBD2 | TRBJ2-1 | - | TRBV9 | TGTGCCAGCAGCGTAGCTTCTGGCGGGGGGGCCTACAATGAGCAGTTCTTC | CASSVASGGGAYNEQFF
TRBD1 | TRBJ2-3 | - | TRBV7-6 | TGTGCCAGCAGCGCGACAGGGGCAGATACGCAGTATTTT | CASSATGADTQYF
- | TRBJ2-7 | - | TRBV7-6 | TGTGCCAGCAGCCAAGGGGGGGTCTACGAGCAGTACTTC | CASSQGGVYEQYF
- | TRBJ2-5 | - | TRBV13 | TGTGCCAGCAGGATCGGGGCTCAAGAGACCCAGTACTTC | CASRIGAQETQYF
- | TRBJ2-1 | - | TRBV2 | TGTGCCAGCGGATCAACGGACCAATACAATGAGCAGTTCTTC | CASGSTDQYNEQFF
TRBD1 | TRBJ1-3 | - | TRBV19 | TGTGCCAGTAGTATCACAGGACAGGTTGGAAACACCATATATTTT | CASSITGQVGNTIYF
- | TRBJ2-7 | - | TRBV27 | TGTGCCAGCAGTCCCAGCTCCTACGAGCAGTACTTC | CASSPSSYEQYF
TRBD1 | TRBJ2-7 | - | TRBV6-1 | TGTGCCAGCAGTGGAGACAGGGGTCCCCTCTACGAGCAGTACTTC | CASSGDRGPLYEQYF
TRBD1 | TRBJ1-5 | - | TRBV19 | TGTGCCAGTAGTACCGAGGGGACAGCTAGCTATAGCAATCAGCCCCAGCATTTT | CASSTEGTASYSNQPQHF
TRBD1 | TRBJ2-5 | - | TRBV14 | TGTGCCAGCAGGACACAGGGGCAAGAGACCCAGTACTTC | CASRTQGQETQYF
- | TRBJ1-1 | - | TRBV4-1 | TGCGCCAGCAGCCACCCCGGGGGGACTATGACTGAAGCTTTCTTT | CASSHPGGTMTEAFF
- | TRBJ1-5 | - | TRBV4-2 | TGTGCCAGCAGCCATCCAAACTGGGCGGGACTGGGCAATCAGCCCCAGCATTTT | CASSHPNWAGLGNQPQHF
- | TRBJ2-1 | - | TRBV27 | TGTGCCAGCAGTTTCCTTACCGCTGGGGACAATGAGCAGTTCTTC | CASSFLTAGDNEQFF
TRBD1 | TRBJ2-2 | - | TRBV11-3 | TGTGCCAGCAGCTTAGAGACAGGGGGCACCGGGGAGCTGTTTTTT | CASSLETGGTGELFF
- | TRBJ2-3 | few | TRBV11-2 | TGTGCCAGCAGCTTAGAAACGGAAGGGCCACTTAATACGCAGTATTTT | CASSLETEGPLNTQYF
- | TRBJ2-5 | once | TRBV11-2 | TGTGCCAGCAGCATAGAAGAGACCCAGTACTTC | CASSIEETQYF
- | TRBJ1-6 | - | TRBV30 | TGTGCCCACAGTGACAGCAATTCACCCCTCCACTTT | CAHSDSNSPLHF
TRBD2 | TRBJ2-6 | - | TRBV9 | TGTGCCAGCAGCGCGGGGGGGCCCCTATCTGGGGCCAACGTCCTGACTTTC | CASSAGGPLSGANVLTF
- | TRBJ1-1 | - | TRBV9 | TGTGCCAGCGGGAGTAACACTGAAGCTTTCTTT | CASGSNTEAFF
- | TRBJ1-6 | - | TRBV5-1 | TGCGCCAGCAGCTCTACAGGTACGACGTCCTATAATTCACCCCTCCACTTT | CASSSTGTTSYNSPLHF
- | TRBJ2-2 | - | TRBV6-1 | TGTGCCAGCAGTTCCCGGGTCCCCGGAGGGGAGCTGTTTTTT | CASSSRVPGGELFF
- | TRBJ2-7 | - | TRBV6-1 | TGTGCCAGCAGTGAACGGGCAGGGAAAACCTACGAGCAGTACTTC | CASSERAGKTYEQYF
TRBD2 | TRBJ2-7 | - | TRBV5-6 | TGTGCCAGCAGCTACCTTAGCGGGGGGGCTCTCGAGCAGTACTTC | CASSYLSGGALEQYF
TRBD2 | TRBJ2-7 | - | TRBV6-5 | TGTGCCAGCAGTCAGGGTAGCGGGGGAAGTTACGAGCAGTACTTC | CASSQGSGGSYEQYF
TRBD2 | TRBJ2-3 | - | TRBV27 | TGTGCCAGCAGTTACCCTAGCGGGGGGGCCAGTACGCAGTATTTT | CASSYPSGGASTQYF
TRBD2 | TRBJ2-1 | - | TRBV6-1 | TGTGCCAGCAGTGAAGTAATAGCGGGGGCCGGGGAGCAGTTCTTC | CASSEVIAGAGEQFF
- | TRBJ2-7 | once | TRBV6-6 | TGTGCCAGCAGTTATGAAACGGGCGAGCAGTACTTC | CASSYETGEQYF
- | TRBJ2-1 | - | TRBV6-1 | TGTGCCAGCAGTATACCGGGACTTGGTATGTATGAGCAGTTCTTC | CASSIPGLGMYEQFF